Sequencing of this T cell receptor beta chain was carried out in a study of shared clonotypes between healthy human individuals. Findings of the study overall: A generally larger estimated richness was seen in naive subsets than in memory subsets.

To note about this clone: Its antigen remains unidentified.

The germline V and J ends were trimmed by 3 bases and 0 bases, with 6 bases remaining between them. Per germline, CDR1 MNHNY and CDR2 SVGAGI (reference sequence). The CDR3 totals 14 residues. When replicate PCRs were run on sorted subsets, they used 200 ng DNA, about 30,000 T cell genomes. Assay: immunoSEQ multiplex PCR; the TCRdb copy retains only in-frame clones and omits some. The sample records 2 million or so clones, roughly 96% being singletons. The sample taken for sequencing was naive CD4+ T cells sorted from blood. The sample's subset: CD45RA+ positively selected. The chain couples TRBV6-6 to TRBJ2-1, with D perhaps matching TRBD2 (5 bases). This TCR was recovered from a young man in good health. The CDR3 spells CASSYGSSYNEQFF. The CDR3 DNA is TGTGCCAGCAGTTATGGGAGCTCCTACAATGAGCAGTTCTTC.